Sequencing of this T cell receptor (beta chain) was carried out in a study of Ad26.COV2.S vaccination and SARS-CoV-2 variants. Generated by immunoSEQ multiplex PCR, the TCRdb table keeps only in-frame clones and is missing some. The sample has nearly 95,000 clones, roughly 84% seen once. Germline V gene sequence: CDR1 MNHEY, CDR2 SVGAGI. Trimming removed 6 bases from V and 0 bases from J, with 12 bases in between. The CDR3 length is 15 residues. The chain couples TRBV6-5 to TRBJ2-1; perhaps TRBD2 as D (6 bases). Sequenced material: peripheral blood, taken after recovery from COVID-19. The source of this sequence is a human donor who had recovered from COVID-19. The CDR3 loop reads CASRPRGSSYNEQFF. The CDR3 region has the DNA TGTGCCAGCAGACCTCGGGGGTCCTCCTACAATGAGCAGTTCTTC.